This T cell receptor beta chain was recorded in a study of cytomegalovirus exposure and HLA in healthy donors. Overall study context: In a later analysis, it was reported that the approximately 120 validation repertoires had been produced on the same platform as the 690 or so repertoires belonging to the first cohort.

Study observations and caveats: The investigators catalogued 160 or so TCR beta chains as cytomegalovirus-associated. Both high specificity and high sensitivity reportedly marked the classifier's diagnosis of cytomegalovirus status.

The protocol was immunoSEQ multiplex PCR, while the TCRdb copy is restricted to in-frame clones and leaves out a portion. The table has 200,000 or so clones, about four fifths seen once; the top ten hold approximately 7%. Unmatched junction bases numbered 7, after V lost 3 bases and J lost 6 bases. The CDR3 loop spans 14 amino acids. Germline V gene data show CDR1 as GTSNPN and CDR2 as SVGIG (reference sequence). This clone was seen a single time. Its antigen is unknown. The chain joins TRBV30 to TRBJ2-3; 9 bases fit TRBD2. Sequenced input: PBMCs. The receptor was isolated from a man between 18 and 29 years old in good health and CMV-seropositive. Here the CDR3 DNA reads TGTGCCTGGAGACGCAGCGGGGGGAGGGATACGCAGTATTTT. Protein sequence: CAWRRSGGRDTQYF. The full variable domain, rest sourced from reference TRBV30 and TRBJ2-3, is SQTIHQWPATLVQPVGSPLSLECTVEGTSNPNLYWYRQAAGRGLQLLFYSVGIGQISSEVPQNLSASRPQDRQFILSSKKLLLSDSGFYLCAWRRSGGRDTQYFGPGTRLTVL.